This TCR beta chain was sequenced for a study of patients and donors after allogeneic stem cell transplantation. TCRdb reprocessed the RT-PCR reads via MiXCR and lists one record per CDR3 protein. The data show 800,000 to 1,000,000 distinct CDR3 sequences, around 17% seen once. The CDR3 contains 13 residues. Germline CDR1 reads DFQATT; CDR2 reads SNEGSKA (reference sequence). Trimming took 5 bases from V and 0 from J, leaving 10 bases between them. The chain recombines TRBV20-1 with TRBJ1-1, with D tentatively TRBD1 (6 bases). Sample: blood, either unsorted or a sorted T cell fraction (not recorded which). This sequence originates from a human donor who was either an allogeneic HSCT recipient or a stem cell or donor lymphocyte infusion donor (not recorded which). It is not recorded whose cells these are; they may come from a transplant donor. The CDR3 is CSAPDSLNTEAFF. Here the CDR3 DNA reads TGCAGTGCTCCGGACAGTTTGAACACTGAAGCTTTCTTT.